These 2 T cell receptor beta chains share one sample of origin, sequenced in a study of shared clonotypes between healthy human individuals. Only in-frame clones appear in the TCRdb table, and some are missing; sequencing was by immunoSEQ multiplex PCR. Of over a million clones listed, roughly 95% were seen once; the top ten hold roughly 1.1%. Material: naive CD4+ T cells sorted from blood. The subset here: CD45RA+ positively selected. These TCRs come from a man aged 30 to 39 in good health.

The chain carries TRBV30 and TRBJ2-1; maybe TRBD2 (5 bases). The germline V gene has CDR1 GTSNPN and CDR2 SVGIG (reference sequence). The CDR3 extends over 13 amino acids. Trimming stripped 2 bases from V and 5 bases from J, with 10 bases between. The CDR3 protein is CAWSRGSNNEQFF. For the CDR3, the DNA is TGTGCCTGGAGTCGGGGATCGAACAATGAGCAGTTCTTC.

The V gene is TRBV15, the J gene TRBJ1-5, with unresolved D. The CDR3 extends over 13 amino acids. Germline CDR1 is LNHNV and CDR2 is YYDKDF (reference sequence). The V and J ends lost 6 bases and 2 bases respectively, with 8 bases between them. The CDR3 spells CATSGVGNQPQHF. As DNA, the CDR3 is TGTGCCACCAGTGGTGTGGGCAATCAGCCCCAGCATTTT. The full variable domain, in which reference TRBV15 and TRBJ1-5 provide the parts outside the CDR3, is DAMVIQNPRYQVTQFGKPVTLSCSQTLNHNVMYWYQQKSSQAPKLLFHYYDKDFNNEADTPDNFQSRRPNTSFCFLDIRSPGLGDTAMYLCATSGVGNQPQHFGDGTRLSIL.